Listed below are T cell receptor beta chains from one sample, sequenced in a study of graft-versus-host responses after intestinal transplantation. Antigens of these TCRs are unknown. Assay: immunoSEQ multiplex PCR; the TCRdb copy retains only in-frame clones and omits some. The sample lists nearly 110,000 clones, approximately 90% occurring once. The sequencing here drew on unstimulated CD4+ T cells sorted from spleen or lymph node cells, taken before transplant. These receptors were obtained from a human donor who was the organ donor for an intestinal transplant. CDR3s include the opening cysteine and the closing phenylalanine or tryptophan. D genes are given only for firm matches. Expanded clones are given a class, and other clones once, few, many or no size at all.

V	size	J	D	DNA	CDR3
TRBV10-1	NA	TRBJ2-1	TRBD2	TGCGCCAGCAGTGAGTCAGGGCGGACTAGCGGATCGAGCTCCTACAATGAGCAGTTCTTC	CASSESGRTSGSSSYNEQFF
TRBV19	NA	TRBJ2-1	NA	TGTGCCAGTAGTCGTTCCGCCTACAATGAGCAGTTCTTC	CASSRSAYNEQFF
TRBV19	NA	TRBJ1-2	NA	TGTGCCAGTAGTCTCCGGGGAGAGGGCAACTATGGCTACACCTTC	CASSLRGEGNYGYTF
TRBV9	NA	TRBJ1-3	NA	TGTGCCAGCAGCGCCGAAGGAAACACCATATATTTT	CASSAEGNTIYF
TRBV18	NA	TRBJ2-4	TRBD1	TGTGCCAGCTCACGGGGAGCAGGGGGAAACATTCAGTACTTC	CASSRGAGGNIQYF
TRBV6-5	NA	TRBJ2-3	NA	TGTGCCAGCAGTTCAGGGGCAGATACGCAGTATTTT	CASSSGADTQYF
TRBV4-2	NA	TRBJ1-5	NA	TGTGCCAGCAGCCAAGACAGGGACGGTCAGCCCCAGCATTTT	CASSQDRDGQPQHF
TRBV9	NA	TRBJ1-1	NA	TGTGCCAGCAGCGCCCACAGGAAGGGCACTGAAGCTTTCTTT	CASSAHRKGTEAFF
TRBV19	NA	TRBJ2-7	NA	TGTGCCAGTATGCCCAGCGCTGACGAGCAGTACTTC	CASMPSADEQYF
TRBV5-5	NA	TRBJ1-6	NA	TGTGCCAGCAGTCCGAGGGACCGAGGGTATAATTCACCCCTCCACTTT	CASSPRDRGYNSPLHF
TRBV10-3	NA	TRBJ1-1	TRBD1	TGTGCCATCAGTCCGCCGGGACAGGGGAGGACTGAAGCTTTCTTT	CAISPPGQGRTEAFF
TRBV12-5	NA	TRBJ2-3	TRBD2	TGTGCTAGTGGTTTGGTACTTGACGGGAGGGCCAAAACAGATACGCAGTATTTT	CASGLVLDGRAKTDTQYF
TRBV4-2	NA	TRBJ1-1	NA	TGTGCCAGCAGCCCCCGACTTACGGACCCGGGGGTAGCTTTCTTT	CASSPRLTDPGVAFF
TRBV5-5	NA	TRBJ1-2	NA	TGTGCCAGCAGCTACTCCCACGGAGGGGAGGGCTACACCTTC	CASSYSHGGEGYTF
TRBV6-5	NA	TRBJ1-1	NA	TGTGCCAGCAGTGAAGTACCGCTGAACACTGAAGCTTTCTTT	CASSEVPLNTEAFF
TRBV2	NA	TRBJ2-5	NA	TGTGCCAGCAGTGAAGGAGGTTTTCAGTACTTC	CASSEGGFQYF
TRBV6-6	NA	TRBJ2-7	NA	TGTGCCAGCAGTTACTCGGCAGGGACGTACGAGCAGTACTTC	CASSYSAGTYEQYF
TRBV10-2	NA	TRBJ2-5	NA	TGCGCCTCTACGGGGCGGGCGTCCCGTATAATGGAGACCCAGTACTTC	CASTGRASRIMETQYF
TRBV9	NA	TRBJ1-3	NA	TGTGCCAGCTCCCCTGGGGGGCCACTCCGGGGAAACACCATATATTTT	CASSPGGPLRGNTIYF
TRBV25-1	NA	TRBJ2-2	NA	TGTGCCAGCAGTGAATATGGCGGAGGGGGCAGCGCCGGGGAGCTGTTTTTT	CASSEYGGGGSAGELFF
TRBV11-3	once	TRBJ2-1	TRBD2	TGTGCCAGCAGCCGAAGCGCTAGCGGGAGGTCCGTTAACTACAATGAGCAGTTCTTC	CASSRSASGRSVNYNEQFF
TRBV13	NA	TRBJ1-1	NA	TGTGCCAGCAGCTTAGTAGGTACGGGGGATAACACTGAAGCTTTCTTT	CASSLVGTGDNTEAFF
TRBV5-4	NA	TRBJ2-1	NA	TGTGCCAGCAGACCCGGGGACCGGTGGATAGACAATGAGCAGTTCTTC	CASRPGDRWIDNEQFF
TRBV10-2	NA	TRBJ2-7	NA	TGCGCCAGCAGTAGACAGAACTCCTACGAGCAGTACTTC	CASSRQNSYEQYF
TRBV6-5	NA	TRBJ2-2	NA	TGTGCCAGCAGCCGGTCGGGCCGGGGGACCTGGGAGCTGTTTTTT	CASSRSGRGTWELFF
TRBV11-2	NA	TRBJ2-1	TRBD1	TGTGCCAGCAGCATATGGACAGGGCGGGATGAGCAGTTCTTC	CASSIWTGRDEQFF
TRBV28	NA	TRBJ2-4	NA	TGTGCCAGCAGTTTAACCGGAGTCTTAGCCAAAAACATTCAGTACTTC	CASSLTGVLAKNIQYF
TRBV5-1	NA	TRBJ2-1	TRBD2	TGCGCCAGCAGCCAGCCGGGACTAGCGGGAGGTATTATTGAGCAGTTCTTC	CASSQPGLAGGIIEQFF
TRBV2	NA	TRBJ2-7	TRBD1	TGTGCCAGCAGTGAAAGTATCGGGACAGGGCACTACGAGCAGTACTTC	CASSESIGTGHYEQYF
TRBV2	NA	TRBJ1-2	NA	TGTGCCAGACGATCATGGGGAAGCTATGGCTACACCTTC	CARRSWGSYGYTF
TRBV7-2	NA	TRBJ1-1	NA	TGTGCCAGCAGCTTTATACCGGGGGAAAACACTGAAGCTTTCTTT	CASSFIPGENTEAFF
TRBV5-1	few	TRBJ2-7	TRBD2	TGCGCCAGCAGCCGGGGGGGCCTCTACGAGCAGTACTTC	CASSRGGLYEQYF
TRBV29-1	NA	TRBJ1-1	TRBD1	TGCAGCGTTAGAGGACAGGGGACCCAGAACACTGAAGCTTTCTTT	CSVRGQGTQNTEAFF
TRBV7-2	NA	TRBJ2-2	NA	TGTGCCAGCAGCTTTACTATGGACACCGGGGAGCTGTTTTTT	CASSFTMDTGELFF
TRBV18	NA	TRBJ2-2	NA	TGTGCCAGCTCACTGGGAAGACAGCCCACCGGGGAGCTGTTTTTT	CASSLGRQPTGELFF
TRBV18	NA	TRBJ2-2	TRBD1	TGTGCCAGCTCACCACAGGGGGCAGCGAACACCGGGGAGCTGTTTTTT	CASSPQGAANTGELFF
TRBV7-9	few	TRBJ2-7	NA	TGTGCCAGCAGCTTGGGGACCTACGAGCAGTACTTC	CASSLGTYEQYF
TRBV5-1	once	TRBJ2-1	TRBD2	TGCGCCAGCAGCCCACCGGGACTAGCGGGGGGGTACAATGAGCAGTTCTTC	CASSPPGLAGGYNEQFF
TRBV5-1	NA	TRBJ2-7	NA	TGCGCCAGCAGCTTGGGACAGGGAGGCGAGCAGTACTTC	CASSLGQGGEQYF
TRBV12-5	once	TRBJ2-5	TRBD2	TGTGCTAGTGGTTTACAGGCGGGGGGGGCAGAGACCCAGTACTTC	CASGLQAGGAETQYF
TRBV12-5	NA	TRBJ2-3	NA	TGTGCTAGTGGTTTGAAGGATACGCAGTATTTT	CASGLKDTQYF
TRBV5-1	NA	TRBJ2-7	NA	TGCGCCAGCAGAAAAGGGACAAGTTACGAGCAGTACTTC	CASRKGTSYEQYF
TRBV5-4	NA	TRBJ2-7	TRBD1	TGTGCCAGCAGCCCCCGACAGGGGCCCTCCTACGAGCAGTACTTC	CASSPRQGPSYEQYF
TRBV18	NA	TRBJ2-2	NA	TGTGCCAGCTCACCAAGACAGGCGGACACCGGGGAGCTGTTTTTT	CASSPRQADTGELFF
TRBV27	NA	TRBJ2-7	NA	TGTGCCAGCCTTAGACTAGGAATCCCCTACGAGCAGTACTTC	CASLRLGIPYEQYF
TRBV2	NA	TRBJ2-5	TRBD2	TGTGCCAGCAGTGAGGAACTAGCGGGAGAGACCCAGTACTTC	CASSEELAGETQYF
TRBV7-8	NA	TRBJ1-4	TRBD1	TGTGCCAGCAGCCTCGGGACAGGGGTGGAAAAACTGTTTTTT	CASSLGTGVEKLFF
TRBV18	NA	TRBJ1-3	NA	TGTGCCAGCTCACCAATGATGGGGACGACGGGAAACACCATATATTTT	CASSPMMGTTGNTIYF
TRBV6-1	NA	TRBJ2-5	NA	TGTGCCAGCAGTGAACGGGGGGCCCAAGAGACCCAGTACTTC	CASSERGAQETQYF
TRBV6-5	once	TRBJ1-1	TRBD1	TGTGCCAGCAGTTCGGGACAGCACATGAACACTGAAGCTTTCTTT	CASSSGQHMNTEAFF
TRBV29-1	NA	TRBJ2-1	TRBD2	TGCAGCGTGGGAGGGCTTCTAATCCATGAGCAGTTCTTC	CSVGGLLIHEQFF
TRBV7-6	once	TRBJ2-1	TRBD2	TGTGCCAGCAGCTTAGAACCTCGTAGCGGGAGGTCCAATGAGCAGTTCTTC	CASSLEPRSGRSNEQFF
TRBV4-1	NA	TRBJ2-2	NA	TGCGCCAGCAGCCAAGGGGGCGTGAACACCGGGGAGCTGTTTTTT	CASSQGGVNTGELFF
TRBV19	NA	TRBJ1-4	TRBD1	TGTGCCAGTAGTGCCTTGGACAGGTTCGGTGAAAAACTGTTTTTT	CASSALDRFGEKLFF